The text below deals with one T cell receptor beta chain. The antigen remains undetermined. Sequence at one end of the junction differs from germline and may be a read error. Starting from around 510 ng of total RNA, TCR beta cDNA was produced with a primer in the constant region. Three rounds of nested multiplex PCR with slightly modified ARM-PCR produced TCR beta libraries. Rounds one and two of PCR, each of about 10 cycles, were primed with TRBV1-TRBV30 forward primers and a C-beta reverse primer. One entry per CDR3 protein, called by TCRdb with MiXCR from the multiplex PCR reads. The table shows tens of thousands of distinct CDR3 sequences, with over 75% occurring only once. Starting material for RNA and DNA co-extraction consisted of about 19-32 mg of unsorted bulk tissue. This entry comes from a study of tumor-infiltrating lymphocytes in primary liver carcinoma. Whole-study findings and limits: A significantly higher top-250-clone fraction was found in tumors than in blood (p = 0.039).

The CDR3 is made up of 15 amino acids. In germline, CDR1 is MDHEN, CDR2 SYDVKM. The chain couples TRBV28 to TRBJ1-5, with D maybe TRBD1 (5 bases). Sequenced material: liver tumor tissue from sampling region 5. Subset specified: tumor region T5, tumor centre. This clonotype was obtained from a man between 35 and 55 years old with primary liver carcinoma and hepatitis B virus infection. DNA for the CDR3: TGTGCCAGCAGTCCCCCGGGACTTAGCAATCAGCCCCATCATTTT. Protein sequence: CASSPPGLSNQPHHF. The whole variable domain, remainder taken from reference TRBV28 and TRBJ1-5, is DVKVTQSSRYLVKRTGEKVFLECVQDMDHENMFWYRQDPGLGLRLIYFSYDVKMKEKGDIPEGYSVSREKKERFSLILESASTNQTSMYLCASSPPGLSNQPHHFGDGTRLSIL.